These T cell receptor beta chains were read from a single sample in a study of CD8 T cells in Susac syndrome. TCRdb itself ran the immunoSEQ multiplex PCR reads through MiXCR, one entry per CDR3 protein. Of approximately 300,000 distinct CDR3 sequences in the sample, over 75% are singletons; the top ten hold around 0.18%. The sequencing sample was made of CD8+ T cells from PBMCs. These receptors all come from a human donor with multiple sclerosis. CDR3s include the opening cysteine and the closing phenylalanine or tryptophan. D genes are given only for firm matches. Where a row states a size, it is once, few, many or the class of an expanded clone; other rows omit it.

v_gene,len,abundance,j_gene,d_gene,CDR3aa,CDR3nt
TRBV20-1,15,-,TRBJ2-1,-,CSAREGLLLGNEQFF,TGCAGTGCTAGAGAAGGGCTATTACTTGGGAATGAGCAGTTCTTC
TRBV7-2,15,-,TRBJ2-7,TRBD2,CASSLIAGGGNEQYF,TGTGCCAGCAGCCTTATAGCGGGAGGAGGGAACGAGCAGTACTTC
TRBV29-1,12,-,TRBJ1-1,-,CSVTTENTEAFF,TGCAGCGTTACGACAGAGAACACTGAAGCTTTCTTT
TRBV9,15,-,TRBJ1-6,TRBD1,CASSPSVGTDSPLHF,TGTGCCAGCAGCCCCTCAGTGGGGACAGATTCACCCCTCCACTTT
TRBV20-1,14,-,TRBJ2-5,-,CSARGPNRMETQYF,TGCAGTGCTAGGGGACCTAACCGGATGGAGACCCAGTACTTC
TRBV7-9,19,-,TRBJ1-4,TRBD1,CASSLPGTGKDDWNEKLFF,TGTGCCAGCAGCTTACCAGGGACAGGGAAGGATGACTGGAATGAAAAACTGTTTTTT
TRBV9,14,-,TRBJ2-2,TRBD1,CASSMTGGTRELFF,TGTGCCAGCAGCATGACAGGGGGCACCAGGGAGCTGTTTTTT
TRBV6-2/TRBV6-3,11,once,TRBJ1-1,-,CASSYSVEAFF,TGTGCCAGCAGTTACTCAGTGGAAGCTTTCTTT
TRBV4-1,16,-,TRBJ2-4,TRBD2,CASSPITSGGIGIQYF,TGCGCCAGCAGCCCAATCACTAGCGGGGGAATAGGAATTCAGTACTTC
TRBV7-9,13,-,TRBJ2-7,-,CASSPPSSHEQYF,TGTGCCAGCAGCCCACCGTCGAGCCACGAGCAGTACTTC
TRBV25-1,11,-,TRBJ1-1,-,CASAGGTEAFF,TGTGCCAGCGCTGGGGGGACTGAAGCTTTCTTT
TRBV7-9,12,once,TRBJ2-7,TRBD2,CALGLAGNEQYF,TGTGCCCTCGGACTAGCGGGAAACGAGCAGTACTTC
TRBV4-1,16,-,TRBJ2-1,TRBD2,CASSQEPWSGDNEQFF,TGCGCCAGCAGCCAAGAACCGTGGAGCGGGGACAATGAGCAGTTCTTC
TRBV6-6,13,-,TRBJ2-2,-,CASSAQLSGELFF,TGTGCCAGCTCAGCACAGCTCTCGGGGGAGCTGTTTTTT
TRBV4-1,17,once,TRBJ2-2,-,CASSQDGPGMVTGELFF,TGCGCCAGCAGCCAAGATGGACCGGGGATGGTCACCGGGGAGCTGTTTTTT
TRBV12-3/TRBV12-4,11,-,TRBJ1-3,-,CASSFLNTIYF,TGTGCCAGCAGTTTTCTCAACACCATATATTTT
TRBV6-5,15,-,TRBJ2-3,-,CASSPLVGGQDTQYF,TGTGCCAGCAGTCCCCTGGTAGGAGGGCAAGATACGCAGTATTTT
TRBV27,13,-,TRBJ1-5,-,CASSLGENQPQHF,TGTGCCAGCAGTTTGGGTGAAAATCAGCCCCAGCATTTT
TRBV12-3/TRBV12-4,12,-,TRBJ1-1,-,CASSFGGLEAFF,TGTGCCAGCAGTTTCGGGGGACTTGAAGCTTTCTTT
TRBV20-1,15,once,TRBJ2-7,TRBD1,CSARDRTGLSYEQYF,TGCAGTGCTAGAGATAGGACAGGCCTTTCCTACGAGCAGTACTTC
TRBV20-1,14,-,TRBJ2-5,-,CSANRDKPPETQYF,TGCAGTGCTAACCGGGACAAACCCCCAGAGACCCAGTACTTC
TRBV4-1,13,-,TRBJ2-2,-,CASSPKVTGELFF,TGCGCCAGCAGCCCCAAGGTCACCGGGGAGCTGTTTTTT